The entry below gives a single T cell receptor (beta chain) sequence along with its context. This specimen belongs to a study of cytomegalovirus exposure and HLA in healthy donors. Researchers ran the PCR with 60 Vbeta and 13 Jbeta primers. Profiling relied on immunoSEQ multiplex PCR, and the TCRdb table lists in-frame clones only, not all of them. The sample shows roughly 140,000 clones, more than 75% of them seen only once. The germline V gene has CDR1 SGHRS and CDR2 YFSETQ. The CDR3 totals 15 residues. Trimming removed 4 bases at V and 7 bases at J, with 17 bases between. The sequenced material came from PBMCs. This chain connects TRBV5-1 to TRBJ2-2; D possibly corresponds to TRBD2 (7 bases). This receptor was obtained from a female donor in good health and CMV-seronegative. The CDR3 nucleotides read TGCGCCAGCAGCCGGGACGGGGGGCCGGGCGGGGAGCTGTTTTTT. Translating it yields CASSRDGGPGGELFF.